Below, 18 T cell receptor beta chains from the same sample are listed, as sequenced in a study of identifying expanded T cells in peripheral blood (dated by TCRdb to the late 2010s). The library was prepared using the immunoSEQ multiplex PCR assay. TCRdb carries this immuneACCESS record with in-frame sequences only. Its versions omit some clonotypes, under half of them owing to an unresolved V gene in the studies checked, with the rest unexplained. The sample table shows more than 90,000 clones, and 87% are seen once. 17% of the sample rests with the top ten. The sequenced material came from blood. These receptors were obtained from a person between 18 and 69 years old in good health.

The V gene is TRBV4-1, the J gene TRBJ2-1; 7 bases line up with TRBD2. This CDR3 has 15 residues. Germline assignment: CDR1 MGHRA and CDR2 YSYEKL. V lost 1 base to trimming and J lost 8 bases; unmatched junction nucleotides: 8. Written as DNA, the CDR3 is TGCGCCAGCAGCCAAGTCTCACCACTAGCGCATGAGCAGTTCTTC. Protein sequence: CASSQVSPLAHEQFF.

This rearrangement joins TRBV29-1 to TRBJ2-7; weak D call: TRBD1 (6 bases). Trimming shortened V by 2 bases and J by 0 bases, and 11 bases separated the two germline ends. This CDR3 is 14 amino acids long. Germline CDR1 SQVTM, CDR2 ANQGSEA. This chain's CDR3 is CSVELGRGSYEQYF. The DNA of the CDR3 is TGCAGCGTTGAATTGGGCAGGGGCTCCTACGAGCAGTACTTC.

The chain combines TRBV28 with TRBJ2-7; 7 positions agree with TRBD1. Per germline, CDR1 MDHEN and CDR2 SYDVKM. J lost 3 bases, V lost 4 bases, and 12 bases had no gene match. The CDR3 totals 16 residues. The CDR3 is CASSYPDRAINYEQYF. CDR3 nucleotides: TGTGCCAGCAGTTACCCCGACAGGGCCATTAACTACGAGCAGTACTTC.

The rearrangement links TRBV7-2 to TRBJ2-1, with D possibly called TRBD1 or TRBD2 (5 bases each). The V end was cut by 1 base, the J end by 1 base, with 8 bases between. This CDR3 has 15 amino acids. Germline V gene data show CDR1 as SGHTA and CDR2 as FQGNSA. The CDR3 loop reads CASSLGGMSYNEQFF. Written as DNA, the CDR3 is TGTGCCAGCAGCTTAGGGGGGATGTCCTACAATGAGCAGTTCTTC.

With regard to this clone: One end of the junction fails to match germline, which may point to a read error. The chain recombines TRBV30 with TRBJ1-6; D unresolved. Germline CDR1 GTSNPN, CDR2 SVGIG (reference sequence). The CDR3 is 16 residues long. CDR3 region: CAWKGRSSSYNSSLHF. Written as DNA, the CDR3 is TGTGCCTGGAAAGGACGGTCCAGCTCCTATAATTCATCCCTCCACTTT.

CDR3 nucleotide sequence: TGTGCCAGCAGCTGGGGCTGGGGGACAGGGGGCCAGTACTTC. Translation: CASSWGWGTGGQYF. The rearrangement joins TRBV7-9 to TRBJ2-7; 12 nucleotides match TRBD1. Trimming took 4 bases from V and 10 from J; bases not matched to a gene: 8. The CDR3 has 14 amino acids. From germline, CDR1 is SEHNR and CDR2 FQNEAQ (reference sequence).

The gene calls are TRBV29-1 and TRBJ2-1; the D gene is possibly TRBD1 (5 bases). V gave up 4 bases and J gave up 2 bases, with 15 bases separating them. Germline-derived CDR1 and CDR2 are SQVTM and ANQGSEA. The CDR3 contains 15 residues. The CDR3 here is CSVVHQGGTYNEQFF. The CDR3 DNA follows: TGCAGCGTTGTCCACCAGGGTGGTACCTACAATGAGCAGTTCTTC.

CDR3 loop: CASSLAGEQYF. The DNA of the CDR3 is TGTGCCAGCAGCTTAGCTGGGGAGCAGTACTTC. V is TRBV7-6 and J is TRBJ2-7; D gene ambiguous. The CDR3 is made up of 11 amino acids. The V gene's germline CDR1 is SGHVS and CDR2 FNYEAQ. V was pared by 0 bases and J by 7 bases, with 4 bases between.

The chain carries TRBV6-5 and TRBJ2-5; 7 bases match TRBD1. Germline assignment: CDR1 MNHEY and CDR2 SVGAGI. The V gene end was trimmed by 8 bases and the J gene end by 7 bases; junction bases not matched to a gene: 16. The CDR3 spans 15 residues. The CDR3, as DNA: TGTGCCAGCTCCCTAGGGCTGCAGGGGGAAGGGACCCAGTACTTC. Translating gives CASSLGLQGEGTQYF.

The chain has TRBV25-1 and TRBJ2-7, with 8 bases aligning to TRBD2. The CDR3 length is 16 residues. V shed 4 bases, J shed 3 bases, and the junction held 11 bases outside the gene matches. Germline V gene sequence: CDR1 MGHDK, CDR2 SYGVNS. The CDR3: CASSAGGAPGFYEQYF. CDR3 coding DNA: TGTGCCAGCAGTGCCGGGGGGGCCCCGGGGTTCTACGAGCAGTACTTC.

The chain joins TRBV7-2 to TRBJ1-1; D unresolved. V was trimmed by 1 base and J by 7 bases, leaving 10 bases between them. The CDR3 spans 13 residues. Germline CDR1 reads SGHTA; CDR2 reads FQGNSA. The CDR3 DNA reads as TGTGCCAGCAGCTTAGGGCGGGATCGTGAAGCTTTCTTT. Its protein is CASSLGRDREAFF.

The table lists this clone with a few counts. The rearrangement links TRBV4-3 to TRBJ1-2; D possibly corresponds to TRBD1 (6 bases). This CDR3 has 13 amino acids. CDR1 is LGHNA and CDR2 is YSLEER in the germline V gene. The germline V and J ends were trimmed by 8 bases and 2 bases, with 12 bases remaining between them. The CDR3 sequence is CASGNRANYGYTF. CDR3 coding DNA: TGCGCCAGCGGTAACAGGGCGAACTATGGCTACACCTTC.

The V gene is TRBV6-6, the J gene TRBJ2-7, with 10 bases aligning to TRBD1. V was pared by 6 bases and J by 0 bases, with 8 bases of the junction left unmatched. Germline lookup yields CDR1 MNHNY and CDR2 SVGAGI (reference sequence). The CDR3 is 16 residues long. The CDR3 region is CASSPGQGFNSYEQYF. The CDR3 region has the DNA TGTGCCAGCAGCCCGGGACAGGGGTTCAACTCCTACGAGCAGTACTTC.

DNA for the CDR3: TGTGCCATCAGCCCCAAGGGGACCGTCAGCAATCAGCCCCAGCATTTT. It translates to CAISPKGTVSNQPQHF. This chain connects TRBV10-3 to TRBJ1-5; tentative D call: TRBD1 (5 bases). Germline CDR1 and CDR2: ENHRY and SYGVKD. The V and J ends lost 6 bases and 1 base respectively, with 16 bases between them. This CDR3 has 16 residues.

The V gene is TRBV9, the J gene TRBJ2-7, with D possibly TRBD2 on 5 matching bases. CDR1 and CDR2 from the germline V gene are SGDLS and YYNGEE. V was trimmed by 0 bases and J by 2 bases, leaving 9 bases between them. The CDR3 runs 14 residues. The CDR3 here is CASSVGGFAYEQYF. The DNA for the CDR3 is TGTGCCAGCAGCGTAGGAGGGTTCGCCTACGAGCAGTACTTC.

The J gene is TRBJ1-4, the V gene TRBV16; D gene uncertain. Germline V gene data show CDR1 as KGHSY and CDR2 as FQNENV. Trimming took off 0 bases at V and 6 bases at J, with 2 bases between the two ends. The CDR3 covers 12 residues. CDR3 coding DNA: TGTGCCAGCAGCCAATCGGATGAAAAACTGTTTTTT. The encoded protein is CASSQSDEKLFF.

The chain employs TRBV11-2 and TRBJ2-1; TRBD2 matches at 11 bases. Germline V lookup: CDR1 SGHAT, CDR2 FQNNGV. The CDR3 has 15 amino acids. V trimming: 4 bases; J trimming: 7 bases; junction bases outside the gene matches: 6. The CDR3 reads CASSSGTSGLNEQFF. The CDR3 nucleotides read TGTGCCAGCAGCTCCGGGACTAGCGGTTTAAATGAGCAGTTCTTC.

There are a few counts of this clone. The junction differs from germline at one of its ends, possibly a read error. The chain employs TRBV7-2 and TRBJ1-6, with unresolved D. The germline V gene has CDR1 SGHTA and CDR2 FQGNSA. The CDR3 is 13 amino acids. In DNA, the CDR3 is TGTGCCAGCACCTTAGAATCATATTCACCCCTCCACTTT. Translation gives CASTLESYSPLHF. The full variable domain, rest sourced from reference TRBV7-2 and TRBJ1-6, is GAGVSQSPSNKVTEKGKDVELRCDPISGHTALYWYRQSLGQGLEFLIYFQGNSAPDKSGLPSDRFSAERTGGSVSTLTIQRTQQEDSAVYLCASTLESYSPLHFGNGTRLTVT.